This paragraph covers one T cell receptor beta chain sequence. J gave up 6 bases and V 3 bases, and 3 bases lay outside the gene matches. Germline V gene sequence: CDR1 SGDLS, CDR2 YYNGEE. CDR3 size: 15 residues. The data were taken from a study of identical twins' blood T cells. Each TCR cDNA library carried sample-specific barcodes on both ends. TCRdb reanalysed the 5' RACE reads using MiXCR and keeps one entry per CDR3 protein. This table has 350,000 to 450,000 distinct CDR3 sequences, about 28% appearing once. The rearrangement links TRBV9 to TRBJ2-1; 13 bases line up with TRBD2. The sequenced material came from PBMCs. This TCR was sampled from a woman aged 18-49 years in good health. The CDR3 nucleotides are TGTGCCAGCAGCGCCACTAGCGGGAGGGGCAATGAGCAGTTCTTC. It codes for CASSATSGRGNEQFF. Full variable domain (outside the CDR3, taken from reference TRBV9 and TRBJ2-1): DSGVTQTPKHLITATGQRVTLRCSPRSGDLSVYWYQQSLDQGLQFLIQYYNGEERAKGNILERFSAQQFPDLHSELNLSSLELGDSALYFCASSATSGRGNEQFFGPGTRLTVL.